This T cell receptor (beta chain) was observed in a study of cytomegalovirus exposure and HLA in healthy donors. The PCR contained 60 Vbeta and 13 Jbeta primers. Produced via immunoSEQ multiplex PCR; TCRdb's table is partial and in-frame only. This repertoire comprises about 200,000 clones; its ten largest clones make up roughly 1.1%. The germline CDR1 and CDR2 sequences are MNHNY and SVGAGI (reference sequence). V lost 6 bases to trimming and J lost 4 bases; unmatched junction nucleotides: 8. The CDR3 has 15 amino acids. The clonotype was recovered from a girl aged 2 to 9 in good health and CMV-seropositive. The rearrangement links TRBV6-6 to TRBJ2-7, with TRBD2 matching 11 bases. Material for sequencing was PBMCs. DNA of the CDR3: TGTGCCAGCAGGGAAACGGGACTAGCGGAGTACGAGCAGTACTTC. This encodes CASRETGLAEYEQYF.